Sequencing of this TCR beta chain was carried out in a study of preoperative IRX-2 immunotherapy in early breast cancer. The treatment here: preoperative locoregional IRX-2 cytokine immunotherapy. Preoperative locoregional IRX-2 cytokine immunotherapy was tested in the phase Ib source study. This CDR3 is 13 amino acids long. The germline V gene has CDR1 WNHNN and CDR2 SYGVQD (reference sequence). Deletions cut 8 bases from V and 4 bases from J, with 12 bases between. TCRdb's copy holds only in-frame clones and misses some; the assay was immunoSEQ multiplex PCR. This table holds some 29,000 clones, 90% found once.

The specimen was collected from a patient treated with IRX-2 immunotherapy. The chain uses TRBV10-1 and TRBJ2-1, with unresolved D. The clonotype comes from a human donor with breast cancer. The CDR3: CASSSRLYNEQFF. In nucleotides, the CDR3 is TGCGCCAGCTCCTCCCGGTTATACAATGAGCAGTTCTTC.